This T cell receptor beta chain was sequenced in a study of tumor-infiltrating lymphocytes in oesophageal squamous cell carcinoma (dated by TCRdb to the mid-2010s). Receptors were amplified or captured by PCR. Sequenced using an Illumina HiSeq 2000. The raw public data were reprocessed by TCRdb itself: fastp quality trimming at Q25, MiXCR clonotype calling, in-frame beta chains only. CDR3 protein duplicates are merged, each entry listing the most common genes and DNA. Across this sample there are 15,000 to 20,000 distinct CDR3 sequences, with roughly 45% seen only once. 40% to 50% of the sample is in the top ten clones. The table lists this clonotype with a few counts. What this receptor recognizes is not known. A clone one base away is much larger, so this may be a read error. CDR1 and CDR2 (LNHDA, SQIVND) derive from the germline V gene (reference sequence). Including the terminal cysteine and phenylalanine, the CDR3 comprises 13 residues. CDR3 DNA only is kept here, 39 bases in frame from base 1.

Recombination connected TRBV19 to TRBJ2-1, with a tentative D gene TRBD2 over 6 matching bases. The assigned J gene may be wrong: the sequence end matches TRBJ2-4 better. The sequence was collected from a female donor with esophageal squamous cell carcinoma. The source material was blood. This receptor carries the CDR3 CASSIPPGLHQYF. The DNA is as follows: TGTGCCAGTAGTATACCTCCGGGACTTCATCAGTACTTC.